The rows below give T cell receptor beta chains drawn from one sample of a study of T-cell reconstitution after alpha-beta-depleted transplantation in children. TCRdb re-called the PCR reads with MiXCR, one entry per CDR3 protein. The sample has about 370,000 distinct CDR3 sequences; roughly 20% are singletons. This specimen was PBMCs from the stem cell graft donor, taken from the stem cell graft. These receptor sequences come from a human donor who donated a stem cell graft to a child with acute myeloid leukemia. Both conserved end residues are part of each CDR3.

V: TRBV5-1
CDR3: CASSLDNPEKTQYF

V: TRBV20-1
CDR3: CSAVTGAMNTEAFF

V: TRBV7-2
CDR3: CASSLAQWNRGEETQYF

V: TRBV12-3/TRBV12-4
CDR3: CASSLEWTLNTEAFF

V: TRBV2
CDR3: CASNTLADTYEQYF

V: TRBV29-1
CDR3: CSVGEGGSAEAFF

V: TRBV9
CDR3: CASSVAPGLAKDEQYF

V: TRBV20-1
CDR3: CSAFRDSYEQYF

V: TRBV7-3
CDR3: CASSLEGAVSYNEQFF

V: TRBV10-3
CDR3: CAIREKELDSRANVLTF

V: TRBV28
CDR3: CASRGTGANVLTF

V: TRBV15
CDR3: CATSRTGSEQYF

V: TRBV9
CDR3: CASSVVGAGSSYNEQFF

V: TRBV20-1
CDR3: CSARTSGNAYEQYF

V: TRBV12-3/TRBV12-4
CDR3: CASSFSQAGRETQYF

V: TRBV13
CDR3: CASRGRGGHNEQFF

V: TRBV10-3
CDR3: CAIGGGTEAFF

V: TRBV11-2
CDR3: CASSVVSGDNQPQHF

V: TRBV4-1
CDR3: CASSQPASGRYEQYF

V: TRBV4-1
CDR3: CASAAGYNEQFF

V: TRBV29-1
CDR3: CSVEWVVGTQNTRDTQYF

V: TRBV10-3
CDR3: CATLAGGSSYEQYF

V: TRBV10-3
CDR3: CAISDWEGANTEAFF

V: TRBV20-1
CDR3: CSADLTDTQYF

V: TRBV20-1
CDR3: CSARLSTESSYNEQFF

V: TRBV27
CDR3: CASSFFGLAGGLGEQFF

V: TRBV7-9
CDR3: CASRRDGSYEQYF

V: TRBV6-1
CDR3: CASSTGTSGYNEQFF

V: TRBV20-1
CDR3: CSARSWMDTYEQYF

V: TRBV6-5
CDR3: CASSSLRAGGNTGELFF

V: TRBV24-1
CDR3: CATSDLRQQETQYF

V: TRBV5-1
CDR3: CASSRTGDTGELFF

V: TRBV6-2/TRBV6-3
CDR3: CASREFLDSGELFF

V: TRBV12-3/TRBV12-4
CDR3: CASSSVGFEYF

V: TRBV28
CDR3: CASRIRSSVNYNEQFF

V: TRBV15
CDR3: CATSREGQASYNEQFF

V: TRBV20-1
CDR3: CSAQKTGRNEQFF

V: TRBV4-2
CDR3: CASSPEASGSYEQYF

V: TRBV7-2
CDR3: CASRLGTGFSYEQYF

V: TRBV20-1
CDR3: CSATGSNEKLFF